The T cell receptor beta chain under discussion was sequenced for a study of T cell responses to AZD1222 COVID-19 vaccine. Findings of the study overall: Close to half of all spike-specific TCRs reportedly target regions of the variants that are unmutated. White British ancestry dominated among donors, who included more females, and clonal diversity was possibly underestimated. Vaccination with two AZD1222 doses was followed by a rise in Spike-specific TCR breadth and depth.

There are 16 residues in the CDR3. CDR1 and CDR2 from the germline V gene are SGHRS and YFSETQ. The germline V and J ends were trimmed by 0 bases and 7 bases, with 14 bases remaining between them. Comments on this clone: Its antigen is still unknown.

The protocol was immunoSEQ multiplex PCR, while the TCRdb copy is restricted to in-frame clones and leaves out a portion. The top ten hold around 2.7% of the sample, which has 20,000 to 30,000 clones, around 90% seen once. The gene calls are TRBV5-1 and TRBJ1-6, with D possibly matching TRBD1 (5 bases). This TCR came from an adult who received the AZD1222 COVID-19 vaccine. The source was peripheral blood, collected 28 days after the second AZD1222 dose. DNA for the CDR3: TGCGCCAGCAGCTTGGGGCAGGGCGGCGTGAATTCACCCCTCCACTTT. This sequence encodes CASSLGQGGVNSPLHF. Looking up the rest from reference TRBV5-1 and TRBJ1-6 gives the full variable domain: KAGVTQTPRYLIKTRGQQVTLSCSPISGHRSVSWYQQTPGQGLQFLFEYFSETQRNKGNFPGRFSGRQFSNSRSEMNVSTLELGDSALYLCASSLGQGGVNSPLHFGNGTRLTVT.